This T cell receptor (beta chain) was profiled in a study of cytomegalovirus exposure and HLA in healthy donors. Study-wide results and caveats: Several of the most significant clusters appeared, in a later analysis, to be linked to common viral pathogens. In a later analysis, the majority of CMV-associated beta chains seemingly showed HLA restriction. Later analysis identified a missense DCLRE1C variant that was linked to TCR beta V- and J-gene trimming.

The CDR3 extends over 14 amino acids. Germline values: CDR1 SGHRS, CDR2 YFSETQ. Unmatched junction bases numbered 5, after V lost 0 bases and J lost 6 bases. The PCR contained 60 Vbeta and 13 Jbeta primers. The repertoire was sequenced with immunoSEQ multiplex PCR; TCRdb's copy has only in-frame clones and lacks some. The sample has about 130,000 clones, roughly 74% seen once. On this clone itself: The antigen is undetermined.

The clonotype was recovered from a woman in her 50s in good health and CMV-seropositive. The rearrangement uses TRBV5-1 and TRBJ2-7; 8 bases align to TRBD1. The specimen sequenced was PBMCs. The CDR3 region is CASSLDPRGREQYF. The CDR3 DNA sequence: TGCGCCAGCAGCTTGGACCCCAGGGGGCGCGAGCAGTACTTC. The full variable domain, in which reference TRBV5-1 and TRBJ2-7 provide the parts outside the CDR3, is KAGVTQTPRYLIKTRGQQVTLSCSPISGHRSVSWYQQTPGQGLQFLFEYFSETQRNKGNFPGRFSGRQFSNSRSEMNVSTLELGDSALYLCASSLDPRGREQYFGPGTRLTVT.